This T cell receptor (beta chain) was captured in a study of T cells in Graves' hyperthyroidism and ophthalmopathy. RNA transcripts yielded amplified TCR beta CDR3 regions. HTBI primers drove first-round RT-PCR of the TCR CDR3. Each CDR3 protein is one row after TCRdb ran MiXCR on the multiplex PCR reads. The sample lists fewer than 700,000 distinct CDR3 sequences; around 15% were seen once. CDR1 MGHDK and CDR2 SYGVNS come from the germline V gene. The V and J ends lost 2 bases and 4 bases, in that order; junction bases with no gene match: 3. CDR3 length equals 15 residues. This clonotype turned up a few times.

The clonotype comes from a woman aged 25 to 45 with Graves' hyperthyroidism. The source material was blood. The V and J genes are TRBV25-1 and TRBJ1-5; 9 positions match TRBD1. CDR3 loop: CASSEGTGLNQPQHF. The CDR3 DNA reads TGTGCCAGCAGTGAAGGGACAGGGCTAAATCAGCCCCAGCATTTT.